The next 20 T cell receptor beta chains were all read from a single sample in a study of T cells after posttransplantation cyclophosphamide. The repertoire was sequenced with immunoSEQ multiplex PCR; TCRdb's copy has only in-frame clones and lacks some. This sample has around 3,000 clones, with roughly three fifths found just once. Sequences were obtained from memory CD8+ T cells sorted from blood. The receptors come from a woman in her 30s in good health and a related stem cell transplant donor.

The V call is TRBV6-4, the J call TRBJ2-7; 11 nucleotides match TRBD2. CDR1 MRHNA and CDR2 SNTAGT come from the germline V gene. CDR3 size: 16 residues. CDR3 in DNA: TGTCCAAGCAGGGTGGGACTAGCGGTACCCTCCTACGAGCAGTACTTC. Residues: CPSRVGLAVPSYEQYF.

The rearrangement uses TRBV7-9 and TRBJ2-1, with 7 bases fitting TRBD1. This CDR3 has 14 residues. V lost 3 bases, J lost 2 bases, and 1 base stayed unmatched. Germline CDR1 reads SEHNR; CDR2 reads FQNEAQ (reference sequence). CDR3 sequence: CASSLTGTYNEQFF. The CDR3 coding sequence is TGTGCCAGCAGCTTGACAGGGACCTACAATGAGCAGTTCTTC.

The gene calls are TRBV9 and TRBJ1-2; no clear D. This CDR3 region has 13 residues. Trimming cost V 0 bases and J 3 bases, with 6 bases left between them. Per the germline V gene, CDR1 is SGDLS and CDR2 is YYNGEE. CDR3 residues: CASSVVEDYGYTF. CDR3 in DNA: TGTGCCAGCAGCGTAGTGGAGGACTATGGCTACACCTTC. The full variable domain, in which reference TRBV9 and TRBJ1-2 provide the parts outside the CDR3, is DSGVTQTPKHLITATGQRVTLRCSPRSGDLSVYWYQQSLDQGLQFLIQYYNGEERAKGNILERFSAQQFPDLHSELNLSSLELGDSALYFCASSVVEDYGYTFGSGTRLTVV.

This chain joins TRBV7-9 and TRBJ1-2, with D perhaps TRBD1 (6 bases). This CDR3 comprises 14 residues. Trimming removed 6 bases at V and 1 base at J, with 12 bases between. CDR1 and CDR2 (germline): SEHNR, FQNEAQ (reference sequence). In DNA form, the CDR3 reads TGTGCCAGCAGAGGGGGGGGTCTTAACTATGGCTACACCTTC. Translation: CASRGGGLNYGYTF.

The rearrangement links TRBV13 to TRBJ2-5, with 7 bases that match TRBD2. Germline V gives CDR1 PRHDT, CDR2 FYEKMQ (reference sequence). This CDR3 region has 15 residues. J gave up 5 bases and V 6 bases, and 12 bases lay outside the gene matches. For the CDR3, the DNA is TGTGCCAGCAGTGAGGACGGGGGGTCTCAGGAGACCCAGTACTTC. It is translated as CASSEDGGSQETQYF.

This clone is medium-sized (0.01 to 0.1%) in the sample. In DNA form, the CDR3 reads TGTGCCAGCAGCTACAGGACGGTATCCTCCTACGAGCAGTACTTC. Its translation is CASSYRTVSSYEQYF. This chain links TRBV7-8 with TRBJ2-7; D might be TRBD1 (5 bases). Germline CDR1 is SGHVS and CDR2 is FQNEAQ. The V gene lost 4 bases and the J gene lost 0 bases, with 13 bases spanning the gap. CDR3 size: 15 residues. Variable domain in full (rest from reference TRBV7-8 and TRBJ2-7): GAGVSQSPRYKVAKRGQDVALRCDPISGHVSLFWYQQALGQGPEFLTYFQNEAQLDKSGLPSDRFFAERPEGSVSTLKIQRTQQEDSAVYLCASSYRTVSSYEQYFGPGTRLTVT.

This clone was seen once. The chain recombines TRBV4-3 with TRBJ1-6, with a tentative D call TRBD1 (5 bases). This CDR3 spans 16 amino acids. V lost 0 bases and J lost 8, with 14 bases in between. Germline V gene sequence: CDR1 LGHNA, CDR2 YSLEER. CDR3 protein: CASSQDHAGSYSPLHF. CDR3 DNA: TGCGCCAGCAGCCAAGATCACGCAGGGTCGTATTCACCCCTCCACTTT.

This clone was found once. The V gene is TRBV7-9, the J gene TRBJ1-2; D gene unclear. The CDR3 loop spans 14 amino acids. With 6 bases removed from V and 2 bases from J, the gap between germline ends came to 13 bases. CDR1 is SEHNR and CDR2 is FQNEAQ in the germline V gene (reference sequence). The CDR3 spells CASRGPGFNYGYTF. In DNA, the CDR3 is TGTGCCAGCAGAGGCCCGGGATTCAACTATGGCTACACCTTC.

V gene TRBV7-5 combines with J gene TRBJ2-6; whether TRBD1, the table's D call, matches the DNA was not checked. TRBV7-5 is termed a pseudogene. The CDR3 consists of 18 residues. The CDR3 reads CARSPSRSRQSRANVLTF. The CDR3 bases are TGTGCCAGAAGTCCAAGTCGAAGTAGACAAAGTCGGGCCAACGTCCTGACTTTC.

The chain combines TRBV11-1 with TRBJ2-7; TRBD1 is a possible D gene (5 bases). Trimming removed 1 base at V and 2 bases at J, with 15 bases between. CDR1 is SGHAT and CDR2 is FQDESV in the germline V gene (reference sequence). The CDR3 spans 16 residues. This CDR3 reads CASSLEGSRAPYEQYF. The CDR3 DNA is TGTGCCAGCAGCTTAGAAGGCAGCAGGGCCCCCTACGAGCAGTACTTC.

The V call is TRBV6-1, the J call TRBJ2-7; 12 nucleotides line up with TRBD1. The junction had 9 bases not matched to a gene; V was cut back by 4 bases and J by 5 bases. CDR3 size: 16 residues. The germline V gene has CDR1 MNHNS and CDR2 SASEGT. The chain's CDR3 is CASSGASGTGGHEQYF. The CDR3 coding sequence is TGTGCCAGCAGTGGAGCGTCGGGGACAGGGGGCCACGAGCAGTACTTC.

This clone showed up just a few times. V gene TRBV6-4 combines with J gene TRBJ2-3, with 13 bases identical to TRBD2. V was clipped by 3 bases and J by 5 bases; unmatched bases: 2. The CDR3 has 15 residues. CDR1 is MRHNA, CDR2 SNTAGT, per germline. CDR3 protein: CASSELAGGQDTQYF. CDR3 sequence (DNA): TGTGCCAGCAGTGAACTAGCGGGGGGGCAAGATACGCAGTATTTT.

The V call is TRBV15, the J call TRBJ1-6; no definite D call. Germline V gene lookup returns CDR1 LNHNV and CDR2 YYDKDF (reference sequence). Trimming removed 0 bases at V and 8 bases at J, with 8 bases between. This CDR3 is built from 14 residues. The CDR3 DNA sequence: TGTGCCACCAGCAGAGATCAGGAGGATTCACCCCTCCACTTT. This encodes CATSRDQEDSPLHF.

V is TRBV7-2 and J is TRBJ2-3, with a tentative D call TRBD2 (6 bases). The V gene's germline CDR1 is SGHTA and CDR2 FQGNSA. V gave up 5 bases and J gave up 4 bases, with 22 bases separating them. The CDR3 contains 17 residues. CDR3 amino acids: CASSPKGGLSGSDTQYF. The CDR3 DNA follows: TGTGCCAGCAGCCCTAAGGGAGGCTTGTCAGGGTCAGATACGCAGTATTTT.

CDR3 nucleotide sequence: TGTGCCAGCAGTTTATCCCCGAATCAGCCCCAGCATTTT. Translated: CASSLSPNQPQHF. V usage is TRBV27 and J usage is TRBJ1-5; no reliable D call. The CDR3 is 13 residues long. Trimming cost V 0 bases and J 4 bases, with 4 bases left between them. Germline V lookup: CDR1 MNHEY, CDR2 SMNVEV (reference sequence).

The J gene is TRBJ2-7, the V gene TRBV28, with a possible D match to TRBD1 (6 bases). From germline, CDR1 is MDHEN and CDR2 SYDVKM. V was clipped by 5 bases and J by 1 base, with 12 bases between them. CDR3 length: 14 amino acids. The CDR3 sequence: CASSNDRLSYEQYF. The CDR3 nucleotides read TGTGCCAGCAGTAACGACAGGCTGTCCTACGAGCAGTACTTC.

The chain employs TRBV4-1 and TRBJ1-1; TRBD1 aligns across 8 bases. The CDR3 sequence is 15 residues long. The germline CDR1 and CDR2 sequences are MGHRA and YSYEKL. With 1 base clipped from V and 0 bases from J, the junction kept 1 base outside the gene matches. The CDR3 bases are TGCGCCAGCAGCCAAGCAGGGGGCATGAACACTGAAGCTTTCTTT. Translating gives CASSQAGGMNTEAFF.

The chain employs TRBV11-2 and TRBJ2-7; D possibly corresponds to TRBD1 (6 bases). Germline CDR1 is SGHAT and CDR2 is FQNNGV. V was shortened by 4 bases and J by 6 bases, with 13 bases between the two germline ends. This CDR3 is 13 amino acids long. As DNA, the CDR3 is TGTGCCAGCAGCTATTCTACAGGGACCGAGCAGTACTTC. Its translation: CASSYSTGTEQYF.

This clone was picked up a small number of times. J is TRBJ2-1 and V is TRBV4-3; TRBD2 agrees at 8 bases. This CDR3 region has 18 residues. The V gene end was trimmed by 2 bases and the J gene end by 0 bases; junction bases not matched to a gene: 9. Germline lookup yields CDR1 LGHNA and CDR2 YSLEER. The CDR3 here is CASSQLAGSLSSYNEQFF. The CDR3 nucleotides are TGCGCCAGCAGCCAACTAGCGGGTTCCTTGAGCTCCTACAATGAGCAGTTCTTC.

This clone has more than one count but fewer than ten. The chain carries TRBV6-6 and TRBJ1-4; perhaps TRBD1 as D (6 bases). With 5 bases removed from V and 8 bases from J, the gap between germline ends came to 18 bases. The CDR3 runs to 15 residues. Germline assignment: CDR1 MNHNY and CDR2 SVGAGI (reference sequence). The CDR3 DNA is TGTGCCAGCAGTGAGACGACAGGTTCCCCGGAAAAACTGTTTTTT. This gives the protein CASSETTGSPEKLFF.